This is a list of T cell receptor beta chains from one sample in a study of blood T cells in healthy people across ages. TCRdb re-called the 5' RACE reads through MiXCR, storing one row per CDR3 protein. The data hold 780,000 or so distinct CDR3 sequences, with 45% to 70% observed a single time. Input material: blood. The receptors shown here come from a man between 40 and 49 years old in good health. CDR3s include the opening cysteine and the closing phenylalanine or tryptophan. D genes are given only for firm matches. The size of a clone is reported for some rows only, either as once, few or many, or as a class for expanded clones.

CDR3,DNA,V,J,D,size
CASPPFLGNSYEQYF,TGTGCCAGCCCGCCTTTTTTGGGGAACTCCTACGAGCAGTACTTC,TRBV6-5,TRBJ2-7,-,-
CSARHESRTSSTDTQYF,TGCAGTGCTAGACACGAGAGTCGAACTTCTAGCACAGATACGCAGTATTTT,TRBV20-1,TRBJ2-3,-,-
CASSLIRTHYNEQFF,TGTGCCAGCAGCTTAATTAGGACACACTACAATGAGCAGTTCTTC,TRBV7-2,TRBJ2-1,-,once
CASSRGLARPSLQNTGELFF,TGTGCCAGCAGTCGCGGGCTAGCGAGGCCCTCGTTGCAGAACACCGGGGAGCTGTTTTTT,TRBV6-1,TRBJ2-2,-,-
CASSSPDRGSYEQYF,TGTGCCAGCAGTTCCCCGGACAGAGGATCCTACGAGCAGTACTTC,TRBV6-2/TRBV6-3,TRBJ2-7,-,-
CASSFREPGANVLTF,TGTGCCAGCAGCTTCCGGGAGCCTGGGGCCAACGTCCTGACTTTC,TRBV7-3,TRBJ2-6,-,-
CASTHLREGGGGDTQYF,TGTGCCAGCACCCACCTTAGGGAGGGGGGTGGAGGAGATACGCAGTATTTT,TRBV6-1,TRBJ2-3,-,few
CAPGLAGATSGANVLTF,TGTGCCCCTGGGTTAGCGGGAGCGACTTCTGGGGCCAACGTCCTGACTTTC,TRBV7-9,TRBJ2-6,TRBD2,-
CASSHGSGTPTDTQYF,TGTGCCAGCAGCCACGGTAGCGGGACTCCAACAGATACGCAGTATTTT,TRBV7-6,TRBJ2-3,TRBD2,-
CASTSDPDLKRGYTF,TGTGCCAGCACCTCTGACCCGGACTTAAAACGTGGCTACACCTTC,TRBV7-9,TRBJ1-2,-,-
CSARLLAGVTYNEQFF,TGCAGTGCTAGATTACTAGCGGGGGTAACCTACAATGAGCAGTTCTTC,TRBV20-1,TRBJ2-1,TRBD2,once
CASSSGVPSGYTF,TGTGCCAGCAGCTCGGGGGTACCTTCAGGCTACACCTTC,TRBV11-3,TRBJ1-2,-,-
CAWSVRGDTQYF,TGTGCCTGGAGTGTACGGGGGGATACGCAGTATTTT,TRBV30,TRBJ2-3,-,-
CASSLGASGTSYEQYF,TGTGCCAGCAGCTTAGGGGCTAGCGGGACCTCCTACGAGCAGTACTTC,TRBV7-9,TRBJ2-7,TRBD2,-
CSASPPEGHQPQHF,TGCAGTGCTAGCCCACCCGAGGGACATCAGCCCCAGCATTTT,TRBV20-1,TRBJ1-5,-,-
CASSFSAGGDTDTQYF,TGTGCCAGCAGCTTTAGTGCGGGGGGCGACACAGATACGCAGTATTTT,TRBV7-9,TRBJ2-3,TRBD2,few
CATSDRTAQYF,TGTGCCACCAGTGACCGGACGGCCCAGTACTTC,TRBV24-1,TRBJ2-5,-,few
CASSLMGVGQETQYF,TGTGCCAGCAGCTTAATGGGGGTCGGTCAAGAGACCCAGTACTTC,TRBV7-3,TRBJ2-5,-,few
CSARDRGGVAEAFF,TGCAGTGCTAGAGATCGGGGAGGGGTCGCTGAAGCTTTCTTT,TRBV20-1,TRBJ1-1,-,-
CASSLLGTGGNEQFF,TGTGCCAGCAGCCTACTCGGGACAGGGGGCAATGAGCAGTTCTTC,TRBV7-9,TRBJ2-1,TRBD1,few
CASSPSDDRREQYF,TGTGCCAGCAGCCCTAGTGACGACAGGCGCGAGCAGTACTTC,TRBV28,TRBJ2-7,-,-
CASSPGGGGYTGELFF,TGCGCCAGCAGCCCCGGTGGAGGGGGCTACACCGGGGAGCTGTTTTTT,TRBV5-1,TRBJ2-2,-,once
CSAGTTNVIGGYTF,TGCAGCGCTGGGACCACGAACGTTATCGGTGGCTACACCTTC,TRBV29-1,TRBJ1-2,-,-
CAISDRGSYGYTF,TGTGCCATCAGTGATCGGGGCTCCTATGGCTACACCTTC,TRBV10-3,TRBJ1-2,-,-
CASSQETVGLGGETQYF,TGTGCCAGCAGCCAAGAAACAGTGGGCCTCGGGGGGGAGACCCAGTACTTC,TRBV14,TRBJ2-5,TRBD2,few
CASSAGLAGDEQFF,TGTGCCAGCAGCGCGGGACTAGCGGGGGATGAGCAGTTCTTC,TRBV7-2,TRBJ2-1,TRBD2,many
CASSLTRTVDEQYF,TGTGCCAGCAGTTTAACCAGGACAGTTGACGAGCAGTACTTC,TRBV12-3/TRBV12-4,TRBJ2-7,-,-
CASSLGRGLQETQYF,TGTGCCAGCAGTTTAGGGCGGGGGCTCCAAGAGACCCAGTACTTC,TRBV28,TRBJ2-5,-,-
CASSATGVADEQYF,TGTGCCAGCAGCGCGACAGGGGTAGCGGACGAGCAGTACTTC,TRBV7-9,TRBJ2-7,TRBD1,few
CASSPAGTGNQETQYF,TGCGCCAGCAGCCCGGCCGGGACAGGGAATCAAGAGACTCAGTACTTC,TRBV5-1,TRBJ2-5,TRBD1,-
CASRGGADQETQYF,TGTGCCAGCAGGGGGGGGGCAGACCAAGAGACCCAGTACTTC,TRBV7-2,TRBJ2-5,-,-
CASSLGWTGIGSTDTQYF,TGCGCCAGCAGCTTGGGATGGACAGGTATAGGAAGCACAGATACGCAGTATTTT,TRBV5-1,TRBJ2-3,TRBD1,-
CASSPIRTGTIAKNIQYF,TGTGCCAGCAGTCCCATCAGGACAGGAACTATAGCCAAAAACATTCAGTACTTC,TRBV27,TRBJ2-4,TRBD1,-
CSARDQADSNYGYTF,TGCAGTGCTAGAGATCAGGCAGATTCTAACTATGGCTACACCTTC,TRBV20-1,TRBJ1-2,-,-
CASSSTGTGTEAFF,TGTGCCAGCAGCTCGACAGGGACGGGCACTGAAGCTTTCTTT,TRBV5-5,TRBJ1-1,TRBD1,-
CSTARGRAGYEQYF,TGCAGTACTGCACGCGGCAGGGCTGGCTACGAGCAGTACTTC,TRBV20-1,TRBJ2-7,-,few
CASRPFENTGELFF,TGTGCCAGCAGACCTTTCGAGAACACCGGGGAGCTGTTTTTT,TRBV14,TRBJ2-2,-,-
CSVEGSRDPRGQYF,TGCAGCGTTGAAGGTTCTAGAGACCCGCGGGGCCAGTACTTC,TRBV29-1,TRBJ2-5,-,-
CASSPGVLTDTQYF,TGTGCCAGCAGCCCGGGGGTCCTCACAGATACGCAGTATTTT,TRBV7-9,TRBJ2-3,-,many
CASSLHWDGEGEQYF,TGCGCCAGCAGCTTGCATTGGGACGGTGAGGGGGAGCAGTACTTC,TRBV5-1,TRBJ2-7,-,few
CASSAGTGTPMAQYF,TGTGCCAGCAGCGCAGGGACCGGGACTCCCATGGCCCAGTACTTC,TRBV9,TRBJ2-4,-,-
CASREAASGRRYF,TGTGCCAGCAGGGAGGCGGCCTCAGGTCGGCGGTACTTC,TRBV25-1,TRBJ2-5,-,-
CSAERGGDAQYF,TGCAGTGCGGAACGGGGGGGCGATGCCCAGTACTTC,TRBV20-1,TRBJ2-5,TRBD2,many
CSARSTGGQAFF,TGCAGTGCTCGCTCCACAGGGGGACAGGCTTTCTTT,TRBV20-1,TRBJ1-1,TRBD1,-
CASSVSQGRGYTF,TGTGCCAGCAGCGTATCTCAGGGCCGGGGCTACACCTTC,TRBV9,TRBJ1-2,-,-
CSVGQGAKNIQYF,TGCAGTGTGGGACAGGGGGCCAAAAACATTCAGTACTTC,TRBV20-1,TRBJ2-4,TRBD1,-
CASSFQGTRANVLTF,TGTGCCAGCAGTTTTCAGGGAACTAGGGCCAACGTCCTGACTTTC,TRBV12-3/TRBV12-4,TRBJ2-6,-,-
CASPNRVRVSYEQYF,TGTGCCAGCCCAAACAGGGTAAGGGTTTCCTACGAGCAGTACTTC,TRBV25-1,TRBJ2-7,-,few
CSARFWTPAYEQYF,TGCAGTGCTAGATTTTGGACACCAGCCTACGAGCAGTACTTC,TRBV20-1,TRBJ2-7,-,few
CASSRLGDYGYTF,TGTGCCAGCAGCCGTCTGGGGGACTATGGCTACACCTTC,TRBV11-2,TRBJ1-2,-,-
CASSVVSGGGEAFF,TGTGCCAGCAGCGTAGTGTCAGGGGGCGGTGAAGCTTTCTTT,TRBV9,TRBJ1-1,TRBD1,-
CASSGPGGYGYTF,TGTGCCAGCAGCGGACCGGGGGGCTATGGCTACACCTTC,TRBV7-3,TRBJ1-2,-,-